At least ten counts were recorded for the clone carrying this TCR beta chain. This sample is part of a study of spatial heterogeneity in lung cancer. In TCRdb, the 5' RACE reads were re-called with MiXCR into one record per CDR3 protein. The data contain tens of thousands of distinct CDR3 sequences, less than 9% of them singletons. Time point defined: sample taken at primary tumor resection. The receptor was isolated from a female donor with early-stage non-small cell lung cancer. Sequenced material: PBMCs, taken at surgery.

CDR3 sequence reads: CASSPGTSGSGELFF. The CDR3 DNA reads as TGTGCCAGCAGCCCCGGGACTAGCGGGAGCGGGGAGCTGTTTTTT. This sequence joins TRBV7-9 and TRBJ2-2; the match to TRBD2 covers 14 bases. CDR3 length: 15 amino acids. The trim removed 5 bases at V and 7 bases at J, leaving 3 bases unmatched. Per germline, CDR1 SEHNR and CDR2 FQNEAQ (reference sequence).